This is a list of T cell receptor beta chains from one sample in a study of control samples from healthy donors and cancer patients. This table comes from immunoSEQ multiplex PCR, and its TCRdb copy is limited to in-frame clones, with some not included. This sample has more than 140,000 clones; around 94% occur once, and the top ten carry over 10%. Sequencing input: blood. The receptors here all came from a man aged 40-49 years in good health. CDR3s include the opening cysteine and the closing phenylalanine or tryptophan. The D gene is left open where the match is weak. The size of a clone is reported for some rows only, either as once, few or many, or as a class for expanded clones.

>TRBJ1-1|.|.|TRBV7-9
TGTGCCAGCAGTCTTCTCATGAACACTGAAGCTTTCTTT
CASSLLMNTEAFF
>TRBJ1-5|.|.|TRBV7-8
TGTGCCAGCAGCCTTAACAGGGCGCAGGTTTATAGCAATCAGCCCCAGCATTTT
CASSLNRAQVYSNQPQHF
>TRBJ1-6|TRBD1|.|TRBV28
TGTGCCAGCAGCCCACAGGACAGGGAATGGTCACCCCTCCACTTT
CASSPQDREWSPLHF
>TRBJ2-1|TRBD2|.|TRBV2
TGTGCCAGCAGTGGACTACTAGCGGGGGACTACAATGAGCAGTTCTTC
CASSGLLAGDYNEQFF
>TRBJ1-5|.|once|TRBV2
TGTGCCTGCAAGAGGGAGTCTAATCAGCCCCAGCATTTT
CACKRESNQPQHF
>TRBJ2-5|.|.|TRBV9
TGTGCCAGCACCATGGGGGGACATCTCCAAGAGACCCAGTACTTC
CASTMGGHLQETQYF
>TRBJ2-5|.|.|TRBV5-4
TGTGCCAGCAGCTTGCAGGCCGAAGAGACCCAGTACTTC
CASSLQAEETQYF
>TRBJ2-7|.|once|TRBV7-2
TGTGCCAGCAGCTTCGCCGGCTACGAGCAGTACTTC
CASSFAGYEQYF
>TRBJ1-5|.|once|TRBV28
TGTGCCAGCAGTTTGGATAGCAATCAGCCCCAGCATTTT
CASSLDSNQPQHF
>TRBJ2-1|.|.|TRBV2
TGTGCCAGCAGTGAAGCCAGGGCGGTAAATGAGCAGTTCTTC
CASSEARAVNEQFF
>TRBJ1-1|.|.|TRBV10-2
TGCGCCAGCACCTACTCGATCACAGGGAACACTGAAGCTTTCTTT
CASTYSITGNTEAFF
>TRBJ1-5|.|.|TRBV19
TGTGCCAGTAGACAGGGATATCAGCCCCAGCATTTT
CASRQGYQPQHF
>TRBJ1-4|.|.|TRBV12-3/TRBV12-4
TGTGCCAGCAGTTCGCCTAATGAAAAACTGTTTTTT
CASSSPNEKLFF
>TRBJ2-3|.|.|TRBV5-1
TGCGCCAGCAGCTTGGCCAGCGCCGGCACAGATACGCAGTATTTT
CASSLASAGTDTQYF
>TRBJ1-1|.|.|TRBV3-1/TRBV3-2
TGTGCCAGCAGCCAAGATGGCTGGAGCGTGGGGGCTTTCTTT
CASSQDGWSVGAFF
>TRBJ1-5|.|once|TRBV28
TGTGCCAGCAGTTTGGGTCCTAGGAGTCAGCCCCAGCATTTT
CASSLGPRSQPQHF
>TRBJ1-6|TRBD1|.|TRBV10-3
TGTGCCATCAGTCGGACAGGGAAGGATTCACCCCTCCACTTT
CAISRTGKDSPLHF
>TRBJ2-1|TRBD2|.|TRBV9
TGTGCCAGCAGACCAACTAGCGGGGGGTCGTACAATGAGCAGTTCTTC
CASRPTSGGSYNEQFF
>TRBJ2-7|.|.|TRBV28
TGTGCCAGCAGTTTACGGGTCTACGAGCAGTACTTC
CASSLRVYEQYF
>TRBJ2-1|TRBD1|few|TRBV28
TGTGCCAGCACATCCGGACAGGGGACCCACAATGAGCAGTTCTTC
CASTSGQGTHNEQFF
>TRBJ2-5|.|.|TRBV6-2/TRBV6-3
TGTGCCAGCAGACCTCTACCTCCCCAAGAGACCCAGTACTTC
CASRPLPPQETQYF
>TRBJ2-2|TRBD2|.|TRBV12-3/TRBV12-4
TGTGCCAGCAGACGCGGGGGGGGCGGGGAGCTGTTTTTT
CASRRGGGGELFF
>TRBJ1-2|TRBD1|.|TRBV25-1
TGTGCCAGCAGTGGCGGACAGGGACGTCATGGCTACACCTTC
CASSGGQGRHGYTF
>TRBJ1-2|.|.|TRBV7-9
TGTGCCAGCAGCTTAGGTGGGGCGGTTGGCTACACCTTC
CASSLGGAVGYTF
>TRBJ2-7|.|.|TRBV18
TGTGCCAGCTCACCACCGAGGCCTACCTACGAGCAGTACTTC
CASSPPRPTYEQYF
>TRBJ1-1|.|.|TRBV19
TGTGCCACCGTGACGGGGAACACTGAAGCTTTCTTT
CATVTGNTEAFF
>TRBJ2-3|.|once|TRBV11-3
TGTGCCAGCAGCTTAGCGGGGACCACAGATACGCAGTATTTT
CASSLAGTTDTQYF
>TRBJ1-1|.|.|TRBV18
TGTGCCAGCTCCCCAGGGGCATCGGGGAACACTGAAGCTTTCTTT
CASSPGASGNTEAFF
>TRBJ2-5|.|.|TRBV27
TGTGCCAGCAGCCCAAGGGGGGATGGGGAGACCCAGTACTTC
CASSPRGDGETQYF
>TRBJ2-1|.|.|TRBV29-1
TGCAGCGTTGAAGATAGCACTAGCCCCACCTACAATGAGCAGTTCTTC
CSVEDSTSPTYNEQFF
>TRBJ2-3|.|.|TRBV5-1
TGCGCCAGCAGCTTCGAGGTGACAGATACGCAGTATTTT
CASSFEVTDTQYF
>TRBJ2-1|.|.|TRBV19
TGTGCCAGTAGCAGTGATGAGCAGTTCTTC
CASSSDEQFF
>TRBJ2-7|.|.|TRBV28
TGTGCCAGCAGTTCCGTGAGGAACCTTTACGAGCAGTACTTC
CASSSVRNLYEQYF
>TRBJ1-4|.|.|TRBV7-9
TGTGCCAGCAGCCCAGTGGGGAAGGCTAATGAAAAACTGTTTTTT
CASSPVGKANEKLFF
>TRBJ1-4|TRBD1|.|TRBV28
TGTGCCAGCAGTCCCGGGACAGGGGTGGAACTGTTTTTT
CASSPGTGVELFF
>TRBJ1-6|.|.|TRBV6-4
TGTGCCAGCAGTGGCTTGGGAAGGACGTCCTATAATTCACCCCTCCACTTT
CASSGLGRTSYNSPLHF
>TRBJ2-3|TRBD2|.|TRBV10-3
TGTGCCATCAGTGAGTCATGGGCGGGGGTCACAGATACGCAGTATTTT
CAISESWAGVTDTQYF
>TRBJ1-6|.|.|TRBV14
TGTGCCAGCAGCCGACCGGGGTACTATTCACCCCTCCACTTT
CASSRPGYYSPLHF
>TRBJ2-3|.|few|TRBV28
TGTGCCAGCAGTTACCTGAGCGGAACAGATACGCAGTATTTT
CASSYLSGTDTQYF
>TRBJ2-4|.|.|TRBV6-6
TGTGCCAGCAGTTACCCGGGGCATGTTGAAAACATTCAGTACTTC
CASSYPGHVENIQYF
>TRBJ2-3|.|.|TRBV2
TGTGCCAGCAGTGAATCTCCTCAGCTTTCGGATACGCAGTATTTT
CASSESPQLSDTQYF
>TRBJ2-7|TRBD1|once|TRBV3-1/TRBV3-2
TGTGCCAGCAGGGGACAGGAGCGACCCTACGAGCAGTACTTC
CASRGQERPYEQYF
>TRBJ1-1|.|.|TRBV10-1
TGCGCCAGCAGTCCGCGGTTAGGAAGCACTGAAGCTTTCTTT
CASSPRLGSTEAFF
>TRBJ1-2|.|.|TRBV10-3
TGTGCCATCAGTGAGTCAAAGGGGCTCGGTGGCTACACCTTC
CAISESKGLGGYTF
>TRBJ1-2|TRBD1|once|TRBV27
TGTGCCAGCAGTTTATCAGGGACAGACTACTACTTTAACTATGGCTACACCTTC
CASSLSGTDYYFNYGYTF
>TRBJ2-1|.|.|TRBV24-1
TGTGCCACCAGTGATCCCCCGGGAAGGTCCTACAATGAGCAGTTCTTC
CATSDPPGRSYNEQFF
>TRBJ1-5|TRBD1|.|TRBV28
TGTGCCAGCAGTCTGACAGGGTATGATCAGCCCCAGCATTTT
CASSLTGYDQPQHF
>TRBJ2-3|.|.|TRBV28
TGTGCCAGCAGTTTAAGGCCCCTGGATACGCAGTATTTT
CASSLRPLDTQYF
>TRBJ1-1|.|.|TRBV7-8
TGTGCCAGCAGCTTACCTGTCAACACTGAAGCTTTCTTT
CASSLPVNTEAFF
>TRBJ1-5|.|.|TRBV3-1/TRBV3-2
TGTGCCAGCAGCCAAGAGGCAGGGGATCAGCCCCAGCATTTT
CASSQEAGDQPQHF
>TRBJ2-5|.|once|TRBV10-3
TGTGCCATCTCCGCCCGATCGGGGGAGACCCAGTACTTC
CAISARSGETQYF